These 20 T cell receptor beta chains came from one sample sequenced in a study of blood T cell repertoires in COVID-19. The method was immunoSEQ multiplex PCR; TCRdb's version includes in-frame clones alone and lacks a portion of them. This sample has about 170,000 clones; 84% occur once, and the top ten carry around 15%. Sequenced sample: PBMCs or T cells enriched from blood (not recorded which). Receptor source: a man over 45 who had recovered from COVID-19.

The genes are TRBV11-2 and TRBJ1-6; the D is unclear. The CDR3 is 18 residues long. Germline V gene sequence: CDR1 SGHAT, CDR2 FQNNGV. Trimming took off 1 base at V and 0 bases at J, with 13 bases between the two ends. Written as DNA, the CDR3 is TGTGCCAGCAGCTTAGTCCCCCGGGAGAGCTCCTATAATTCACCCCTCCACTTT. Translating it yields CASSLVPRESSYNSPLHF. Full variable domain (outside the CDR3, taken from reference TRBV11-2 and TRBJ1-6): EAGVAQSPRYKIIEKRQSVAFWCNPISGHATLYWYQQILGQGPKLLIQFQNNGVVDDSQLPKDRFSAERLKGVDSTLKIQPAKLEDSAVYLCASSLVPRESSYNSPLHFGNGTRLTVT.

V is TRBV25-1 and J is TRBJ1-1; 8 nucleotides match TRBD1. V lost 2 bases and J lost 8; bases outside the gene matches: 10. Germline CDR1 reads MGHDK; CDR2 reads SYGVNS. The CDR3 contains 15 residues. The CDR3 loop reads CASSELLLQGGEAFF. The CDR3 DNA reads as TGTGCCAGCAGTGAACTACTTCTACAGGGGGGAGAAGCTTTCTTT.

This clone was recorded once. CDR3 nucleotides: TGCAGCGTTGAGATCTGGGGGGGCGCGTCAAAACTGTTTTTT. This translates into CSVEIWGGASKLFF. The gene calls are TRBV29-1 and TRBJ1-4; TRBD1 is a possible D gene (6 bases). Germline CDR1 is SQVTM and CDR2 is ANQGSEA. Between the trimmed V and J ends, which lost 3 bases and 10 bases, there was a span of 18 bases. This CDR3 comprises 14 residues.

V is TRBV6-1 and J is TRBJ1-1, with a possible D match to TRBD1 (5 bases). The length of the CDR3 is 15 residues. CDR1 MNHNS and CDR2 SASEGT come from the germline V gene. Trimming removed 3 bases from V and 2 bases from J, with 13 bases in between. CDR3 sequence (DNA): TGTGCCAGCAGTGAGGGTGGGGCATCAAACACTGAAGCTTTCTTT. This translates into CASSEGGASNTEAFF.

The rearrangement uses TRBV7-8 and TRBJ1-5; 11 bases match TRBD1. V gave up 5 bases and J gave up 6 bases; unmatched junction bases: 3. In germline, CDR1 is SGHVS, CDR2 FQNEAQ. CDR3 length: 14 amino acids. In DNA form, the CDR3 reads TGTGCCAGCAGCCCCGGGACAGGGGGTCAGCCCCAGCATTTT. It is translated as CASSPGTGGQPQHF.

CDR3 loop: CAWSVRFTGLANEKLFF. The CDR3 coding sequence is TGTGCCTGGAGTGTACGTTTTACAGGGCTGGCTAATGAAAAACTGTTTTTT. The genes are TRBV30 and TRBJ1-4; tentatively, D is TRBD1 (6 bases). This CDR3 comprises 17 residues. CDR1 and CDR2 from the germline V gene are GTSNPN and SVGIG (reference sequence). V gave up 0 bases and J gave up 3 bases, with 17 bases separating them.

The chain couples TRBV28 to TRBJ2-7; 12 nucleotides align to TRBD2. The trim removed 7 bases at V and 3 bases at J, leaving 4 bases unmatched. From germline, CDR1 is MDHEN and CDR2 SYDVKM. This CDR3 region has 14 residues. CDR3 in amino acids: CASKRLAGVYEQYF. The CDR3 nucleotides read TGTGCCAGCAAGAGACTAGCGGGGGTCTACGAGCAGTACTTC.

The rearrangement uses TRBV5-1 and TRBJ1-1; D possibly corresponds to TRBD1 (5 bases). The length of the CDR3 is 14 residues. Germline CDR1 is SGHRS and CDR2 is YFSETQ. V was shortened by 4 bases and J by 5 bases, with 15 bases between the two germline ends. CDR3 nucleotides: TGCGCCAGCAGCCCCAGGGATCTGGGGACTGAAGCTTTCTTT. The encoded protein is CASSPRDLGTEAFF.

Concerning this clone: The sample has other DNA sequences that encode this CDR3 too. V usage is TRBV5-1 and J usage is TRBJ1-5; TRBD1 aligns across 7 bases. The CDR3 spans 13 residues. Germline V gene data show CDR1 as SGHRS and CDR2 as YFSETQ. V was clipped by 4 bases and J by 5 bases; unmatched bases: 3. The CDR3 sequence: CASSLQGDQPQHF. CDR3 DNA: TGCGCCAGCAGCCTTCAGGGGGATCAGCCCCAGCATTTT.

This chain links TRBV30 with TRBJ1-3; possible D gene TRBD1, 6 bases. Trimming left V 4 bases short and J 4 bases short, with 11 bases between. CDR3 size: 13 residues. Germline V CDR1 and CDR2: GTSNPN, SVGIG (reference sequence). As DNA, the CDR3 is TGTGCCTGGAACAGGGAACAAGGAAACACCATATATTTT. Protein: CAWNREQGNTIYF.

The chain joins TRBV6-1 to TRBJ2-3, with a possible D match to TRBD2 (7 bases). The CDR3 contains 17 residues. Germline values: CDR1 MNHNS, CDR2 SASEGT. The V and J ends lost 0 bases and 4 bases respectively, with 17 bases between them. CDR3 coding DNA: TGTGCCAGCAGTGAAGCGGTGCGGCGGGGGCTGGCAGATACGCAGTATTTT. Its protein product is CASSEAVRRGLADTQYF.

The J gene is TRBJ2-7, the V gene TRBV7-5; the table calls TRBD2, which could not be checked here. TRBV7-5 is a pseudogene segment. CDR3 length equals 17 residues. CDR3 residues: CARSLGQGGRGQGEQYF. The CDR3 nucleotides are TGTGCCAGAAGCTTAGGCCAAGGGGGGCGGGGGCAGGGCGAGCAGTACTTC.

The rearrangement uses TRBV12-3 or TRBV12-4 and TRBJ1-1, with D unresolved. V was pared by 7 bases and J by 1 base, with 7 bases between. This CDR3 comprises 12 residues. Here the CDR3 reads CASMTTNTEAFF. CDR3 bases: TGTGCCAGCATGACAACGAACACTGAAGCTTTCTTT.

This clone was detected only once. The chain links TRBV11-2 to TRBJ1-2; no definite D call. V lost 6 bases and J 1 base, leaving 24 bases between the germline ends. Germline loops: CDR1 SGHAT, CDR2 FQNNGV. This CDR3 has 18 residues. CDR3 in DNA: TGTGCCAGCAGAACCCGAACGGGAGAGTCAAATTTTAACTATGGCTACACCTTC. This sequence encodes CASRTRTGESNFNYGYTF.

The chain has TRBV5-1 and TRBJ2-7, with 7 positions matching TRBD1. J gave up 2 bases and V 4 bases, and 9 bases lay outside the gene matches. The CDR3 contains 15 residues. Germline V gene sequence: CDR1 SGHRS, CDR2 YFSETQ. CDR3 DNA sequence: TGCGCCAGCAGCCGTTCGGGGACAGTTACCTACGAGCAGTACTTC. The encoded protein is CASSRSGTVTYEQYF.

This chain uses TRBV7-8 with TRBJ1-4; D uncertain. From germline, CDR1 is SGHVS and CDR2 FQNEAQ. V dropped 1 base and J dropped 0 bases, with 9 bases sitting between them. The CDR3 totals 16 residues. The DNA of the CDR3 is TGTGCCAGCAGCTTAGGCGAGGGCACAACTAATGAAAAACTGTTTTTT. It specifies CASSLGEGTTNEKLFF. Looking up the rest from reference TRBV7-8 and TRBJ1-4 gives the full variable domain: GAGVSQSPRYKVAKRGQDVALRCDPISGHVSLFWYQQALGQGPEFLTYFQNEAQLDKSGLPSDRFFAERPEGSVSTLKIQRTQQEDSAVYLCASSLGEGTTNEKLFFGSGTQLSVL.

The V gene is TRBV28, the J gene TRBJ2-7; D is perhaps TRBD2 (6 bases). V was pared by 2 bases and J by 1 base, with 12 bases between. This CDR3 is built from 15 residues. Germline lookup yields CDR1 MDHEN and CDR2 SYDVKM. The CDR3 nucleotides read TGTGCCAGCAGTTTAACCGGACTACTATCCTACGAGCAGTACTTC. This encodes CASSLTGLLSYEQYF.

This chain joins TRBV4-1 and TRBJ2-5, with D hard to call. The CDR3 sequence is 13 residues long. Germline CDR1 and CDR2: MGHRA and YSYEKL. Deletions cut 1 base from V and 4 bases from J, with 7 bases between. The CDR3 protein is CASSQAVPETQYF. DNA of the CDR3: TGCGCCAGCAGCCAAGCGGTGCCAGAGACCCAGTACTTC.

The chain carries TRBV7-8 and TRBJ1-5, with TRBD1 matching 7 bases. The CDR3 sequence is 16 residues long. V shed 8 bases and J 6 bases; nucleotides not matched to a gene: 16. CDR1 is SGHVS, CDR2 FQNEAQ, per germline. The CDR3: CASVRSWGRGAQPQHF. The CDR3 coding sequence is TGTGCCAGCGTAAGATCTTGGGGCAGGGGGGCTCAGCCCCAGCATTTT.

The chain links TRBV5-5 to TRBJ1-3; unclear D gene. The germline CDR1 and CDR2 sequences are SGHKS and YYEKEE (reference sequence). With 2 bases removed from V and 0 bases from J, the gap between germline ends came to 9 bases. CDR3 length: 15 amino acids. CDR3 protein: CASSLPGSSGNTIYF. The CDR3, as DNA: TGTGCCAGCAGCTTACCGGGGAGCTCTGGAAACACCATATATTTT.